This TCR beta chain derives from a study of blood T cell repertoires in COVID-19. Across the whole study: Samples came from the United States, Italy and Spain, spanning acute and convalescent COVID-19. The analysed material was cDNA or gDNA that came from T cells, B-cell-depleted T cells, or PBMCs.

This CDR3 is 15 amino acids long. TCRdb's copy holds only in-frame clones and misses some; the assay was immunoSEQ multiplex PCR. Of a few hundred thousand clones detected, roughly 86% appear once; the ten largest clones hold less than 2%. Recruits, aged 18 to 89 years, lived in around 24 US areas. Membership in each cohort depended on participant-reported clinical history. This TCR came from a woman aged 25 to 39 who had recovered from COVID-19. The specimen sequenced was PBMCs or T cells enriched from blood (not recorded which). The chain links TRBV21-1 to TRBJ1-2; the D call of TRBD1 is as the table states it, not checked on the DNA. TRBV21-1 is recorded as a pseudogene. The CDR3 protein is CASSRGGQGFYGYTF. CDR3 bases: TGTGCCAGCAGCCGGGGGGGACAGGGGTTCTATGGCTACACCTTC.